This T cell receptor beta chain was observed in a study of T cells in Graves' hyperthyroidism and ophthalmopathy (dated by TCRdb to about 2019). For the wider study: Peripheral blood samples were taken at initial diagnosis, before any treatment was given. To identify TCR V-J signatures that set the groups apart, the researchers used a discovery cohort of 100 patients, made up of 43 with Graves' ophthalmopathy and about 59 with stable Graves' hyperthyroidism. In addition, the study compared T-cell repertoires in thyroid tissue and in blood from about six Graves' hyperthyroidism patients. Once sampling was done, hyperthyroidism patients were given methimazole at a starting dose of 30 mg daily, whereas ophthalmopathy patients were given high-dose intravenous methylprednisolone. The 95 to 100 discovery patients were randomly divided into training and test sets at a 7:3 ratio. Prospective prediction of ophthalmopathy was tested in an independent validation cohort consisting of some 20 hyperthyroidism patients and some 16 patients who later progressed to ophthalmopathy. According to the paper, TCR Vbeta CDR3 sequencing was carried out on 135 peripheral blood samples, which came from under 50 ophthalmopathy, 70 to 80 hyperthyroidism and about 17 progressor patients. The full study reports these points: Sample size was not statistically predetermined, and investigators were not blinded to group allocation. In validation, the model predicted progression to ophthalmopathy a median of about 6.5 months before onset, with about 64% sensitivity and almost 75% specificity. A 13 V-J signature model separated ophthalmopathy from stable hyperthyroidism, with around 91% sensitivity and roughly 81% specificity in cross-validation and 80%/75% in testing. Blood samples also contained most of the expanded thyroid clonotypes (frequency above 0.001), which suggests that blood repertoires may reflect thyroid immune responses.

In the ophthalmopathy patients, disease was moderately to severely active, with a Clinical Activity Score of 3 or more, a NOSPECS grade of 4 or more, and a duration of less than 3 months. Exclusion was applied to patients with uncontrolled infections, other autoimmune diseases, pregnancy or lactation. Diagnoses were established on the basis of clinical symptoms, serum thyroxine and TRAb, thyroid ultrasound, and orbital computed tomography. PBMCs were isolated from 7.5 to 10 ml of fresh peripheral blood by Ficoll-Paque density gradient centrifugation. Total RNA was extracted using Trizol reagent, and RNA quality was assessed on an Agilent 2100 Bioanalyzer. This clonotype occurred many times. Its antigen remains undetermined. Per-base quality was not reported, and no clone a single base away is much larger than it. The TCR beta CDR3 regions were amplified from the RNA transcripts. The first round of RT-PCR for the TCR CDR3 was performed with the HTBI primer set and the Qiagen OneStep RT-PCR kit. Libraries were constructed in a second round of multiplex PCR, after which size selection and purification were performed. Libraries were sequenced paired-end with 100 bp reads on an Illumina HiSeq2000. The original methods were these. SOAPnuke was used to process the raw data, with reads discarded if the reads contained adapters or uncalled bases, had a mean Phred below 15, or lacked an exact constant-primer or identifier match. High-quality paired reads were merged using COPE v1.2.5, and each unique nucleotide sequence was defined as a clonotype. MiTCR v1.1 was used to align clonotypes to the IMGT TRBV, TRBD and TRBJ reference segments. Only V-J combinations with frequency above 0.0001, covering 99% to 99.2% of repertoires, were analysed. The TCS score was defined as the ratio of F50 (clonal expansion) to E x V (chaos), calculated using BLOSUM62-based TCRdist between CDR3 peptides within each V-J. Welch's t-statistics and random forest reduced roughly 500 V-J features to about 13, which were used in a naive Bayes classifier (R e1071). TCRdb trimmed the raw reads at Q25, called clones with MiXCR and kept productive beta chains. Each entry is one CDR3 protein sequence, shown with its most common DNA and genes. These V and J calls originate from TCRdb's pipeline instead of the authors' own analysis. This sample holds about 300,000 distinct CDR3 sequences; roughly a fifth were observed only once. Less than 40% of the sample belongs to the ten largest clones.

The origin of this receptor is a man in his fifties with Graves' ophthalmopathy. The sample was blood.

In nucleotides, the sequence is TGTGCCAGCTCACCGACAAGCACAGATACGCAGTATTTT. Protein translation: CASSPTSTDTQYF. The sequence links TRBV18 to TRBJ2-3, with the D gene too uncertain to name. The CDR3 sequence holds 13 residues, the cysteine and phenylalanine included. The CDR3 DNA has 39 bases and is translated from base 1. The germline V gene yields KGHSH for CDR1 and LQKENI for CDR2. The V end loses 3 bases and the J end loses 0 bases, and a stretch of 4 bases separates them.